This T cell receptor beta chain was recovered during a study of CD8+ T cells in alopecia areata. Only a few counts were recorded for this clone. Treatment in this sample: oral pan-JAK inhibitor, 5-10 mg twice daily. CDR1 and CDR2 (germline): MNHEY, SMNVEV (reference sequence). Between the trimmed V and J ends, which lost 4 bases and 0 bases, there was a span of 7 bases. The CDR3 contains 13 residues. Extracted RNA was reverse transcribed into cDNA, the sequencing template. The method was immunoSEQ multiplex PCR; TCRdb's version includes in-frame clones alone and lacks a portion of them. The sample lists roughly 200,000 clones; approximately 53% were seen once.

J is TRBJ2-7 and V is TRBV27, with unresolved D. The TCR was taken from a human donor with alopecia areata. Sequences were derived from CD8+ T cells sorted from blood, sampled at week 24, from a patient treated with tofacitinib. As DNA, the CDR3 is TGTGCCAGCAGTTCAATTGACTCCTACGAGCAGTACTTC. Residues: CASSSIDSYEQYF.